Below are 15 T cell receptor beta chains sequenced from a single sample in a study of beta chain features in type 1 diabetes. Notes on the study in general: Moderate but significant shortening of TCRB CDR3s was recorded in all four CD4+ subsets from Type 1 diabetes patients.

Of the isolated RNA, all was reverse transcribed, and so the sequenced material was expressed TCRB transcripts. Repertoires were generated with immunoSEQ multiplex PCR, while TCRdb's copy carries only in-frame clones and drops some. The repertoire holds around 600,000 clones, with over 10% as singletons. These receptors lack a known antigen. What was sequenced was naive CD4+ T cells from blood. These receptors all stem from a man younger than 45 with type 1 diabetes.

CDR3 loop: CASSLGPGGANYGYTF. The CDR3 DNA sequence: TGCGCCAGCAGCTTGGGCCCCGGGGGAGCTAACTATGGCTACACCTTC. The V call is TRBV5-1, the J call TRBJ1-2, with D maybe TRBD1 (5 bases). The length of the CDR3 is 16 residues. V was shortened by 0 bases and J by 0 bases, with 12 bases between the two germline ends. Germline V gene lookup returns CDR1 SGHRS and CDR2 YFSETQ.

The chain joins TRBV5-1 to TRBJ2-3, with D tentatively TRBD2 (6 bases). The V and J ends lost 0 bases and 4 bases respectively, with 9 bases between them. The CDR3 is 14 residues long. The germline gives CDR1 SGHRS, CDR2 YFSETQ. The CDR3 region has the DNA TGCGCCAGCAGCTTGGGACTAGGGGCAGATACGCAGTATTTT. It encodes CASSLGLGADTQYF.

This clone was observed a few times. The chain links TRBV19 to TRBJ1-1; D gene ambiguous. V shed 2 bases and J shed 0 bases, with 7 bases lying between them. Germline assignment: CDR1 LNHDA and CDR2 SQIVND (reference sequence). This CDR3 is built from 14 residues. CDR3 DNA sequence: TGTGCCAGTAGTATACAGGATTTGAACACTGAAGCTTTCTTT. Translated: CASSIQDLNTEAFF. The full variable domain, completed using reference TRBV19 and TRBJ1-1, is DGGITQSPKYLFRKEGQNVTLSCEQNLNHDAMYWYRQDPGQGLRLIYYSQIVNDFQKGDIAEGYSVSREKKESFPLTVTSAQKNPTAFYLCASSIQDLNTEAFFGQGTRLTVV.

This clone was recorded a few times. The CDR3 reads CASRSGLAGQETQYF. In nucleotides, the CDR3 is TGTGCCAGCAGATCGGGACTAGCGGGCCAAGAGACCCAGTACTTC. The chain carries TRBV7-3 and TRBJ2-5, with 12 bases aligning to TRBD2. Losses at the gene ends were 6 bases for V and 1 base for J; bases not matched to a gene: 3. The CDR3 consists of 15 residues. Germline CDR1 reads SGHTA; CDR2 reads FQGTGA.

This clone was seen once. CDR3 coding DNA: TGTGCCAGCAGTGACCCCAGTCGGTCCTACGAGCAGTACTTC. Protein sequence: CASSDPSRSYEQYF. The chain carries TRBV2 and TRBJ2-7; D is ambiguous. Germline CDR1 and CDR2: SNHLY and FYNNEI. This CDR3 region has 14 residues. V was clipped by 3 bases and J by 1 base, with 10 bases between them.

This clone occurred a few times. The gene calls are TRBV7-2 and TRBJ2-7; no reliable D call. CDR1 is SGHTA, CDR2 FQGNSA, per germline. This CDR3 has 12 amino acids. Trimming cost V 4 bases and J 2 bases, with 6 bases left between them. CDR3 amino acids: CASSSQTYEQYF. The CDR3 bases are TGTGCCAGCAGCTCACAGACCTACGAGCAGTACTTC. The full variable domain, rest sourced from reference TRBV7-2 and TRBJ2-7, is GAGVSQSPSNKVTEKGKDVELRCDPISGHTALYWYRQSLGQGLEFLIYFQGNSAPDKSGLPSDRFSAERTGGSVSTLTIQRTQQEDSAVYLCASSSQTYEQYFGPGTRLTVT.

A few counts support this clone. The chain combines TRBV9 with TRBJ1-2; 12 nucleotides agree with TRBD1. CDR3 length: 16 residues. Germline V CDR1 and CDR2: SGDLS, YYNGEE. After removal of 0 bases from V and 5 bases from J, the junction contained 5 bases not matched to a gene. The CDR3 protein is CASSVAGQGALYGYTF. CDR3 in DNA: TGTGCCAGCAGCGTAGCGGGACAGGGGGCCTTGTATGGCTACACCTTC.

The chain carries TRBV11-2 and TRBJ1-1, with D possibly matching TRBD1 (6 bases). CDR3 length: 14 amino acids. Germline V gene data show CDR1 as SGHAT and CDR2 as FQNNGV. V was pared by 3 bases and J by 6 bases, with 14 bases between. The CDR3 nucleotides are TGTGCCAGCAGCTTCATACAGGGTTCCGCTGAAGCTTTCTTT. Protein product: CASSFIQGSAEAFF. The whole variable domain, filled in from reference TRBV11-2 and TRBJ1-1, reads EAGVAQSPRYKIIEKRQSVAFWCNPISGHATLYWYQQILGQGPKLLIQFQNNGVVDDSQLPKDRFSAERLKGVDSTLKIQPAKLEDSAVYLCASSFIQGSAEAFFGQGTRLTVV.

J is TRBJ1-4 and V is TRBV2; 10 nucleotides align to TRBD1. Germline CDR1 and CDR2: SNHLY and FYNNEI. The CDR3 runs 15 residues. V shed 0 bases, J shed 8 bases, and the junction held 3 bases outside the gene matches. The CDR3 sequence: CASSEAGTGVEKLFF. As DNA, the CDR3 is TGTGCCAGCAGTGAAGCGGGGACAGGGGTGGAAAAACTGTTTTTT. Combining the CDR3 with reference TRBV2 and TRBJ1-4 gives the whole variable domain EPEVTQTPSHQVTQMGQEVILRCVPISNHLYFYWYRQILGQKVEFLVSFYNNEISEKSEIFDDQFSVERPDGSNFTLKIRSTKLEDSAMYFCASSEAGTGVEKLFFGSGTQLSVL.

This clone has a single count. This same CDR3 is encoded by further DNA sequences in the sample. The rearrangement uses TRBV7-9 and TRBJ1-2; D gene uncertain. Trimming took off 3 bases at V and 1 base at J, with 6 bases between the two ends. The CDR3 length is 13 residues. Germline V lookup: CDR1 SEHNR, CDR2 FQNEAQ (reference sequence). The CDR3 coding sequence is TGTGCCAGCAGCTTGGAGGTTAACTATGGCTACACCTTC. Protein: CASSLEVNYGYTF.

J is TRBJ2-1 and V is TRBV7-9, with 7 bases fitting TRBD2. The CDR3 has 16 amino acids. The germline V gene encodes CDR1 SEHNR and CDR2 FQNEAQ (reference sequence). Trimming at V came to 5 bases and at J to 12 bases, leaving 19 bases not matched to a gene. CDR3 residues: CASSKNSVTSAPGQFF. CDR3 nucleotides: TGTGCCAGCAGCAAAAACTCCGTAACTAGCGCTCCAGGGCAGTTCTTC.

As regards this clone: This sample includes further DNA sequences coding for the same CDR3. V gene TRBV5-1 combines with J gene TRBJ2-1, with 7 positions matching TRBD1. V lost 5 bases to trimming and J lost 6 bases; unmatched junction nucleotides: 8. The CDR3 runs to 14 residues. Germline CDR1 is SGHRS and CDR2 is YFSETQ. The DNA of the CDR3 is TGCGCCAGCAGTCTGAGACAGGGCTTCAATGAGCAGTTCTTC. Protein: CASSLRQGFNEQFF.

The sample holds a few counts of this clone. The chain recombines TRBV4-3 with TRBJ2-1, with 8 bases matching TRBD2. Trimming cost V 4 bases and J 8 bases; bases outside gene matches: 10. This CDR3 is 15 amino acids long. The germline V gene encodes CDR1 LGHNA and CDR2 YSLEER. This CDR3 reads CASSRLTGGLYEQFF. The CDR3 coding sequence is TGCGCCAGCAGCCGCCTCACGGGGGGGCTCTATGAGCAGTTCTTC.

This clone came up a few times. V gene TRBV7-6 combines with J gene TRBJ2-5; the D is unclear. The germline CDR1 and CDR2 sequences are SGHVS and FNYEAQ. Trimming took off 5 bases at V and 1 base at J, with 5 bases between the two ends. This CDR3 spans 12 amino acids. Here the CDR3 reads CASSPVQETQYF. CDR3 DNA sequence: TGTGCCAGCAGCCCTGTCCAAGAGACCCAGTACTTC.

About this clone: This CDR3 is also generated by other DNA sequences in the sample. The chain is built from TRBV29-1 and TRBJ2-5; either TRBD1 or TRBD2 may fit D (5 bases each). The V end lost 3 bases, the J end lost 1 base, and 6 bases lay between the germline ends. The CDR3 runs to 12 residues. Germline V gene data show CDR1 as SQVTM and CDR2 as ANQGSEA. Written as DNA, the CDR3 is TGCAGCGTTGAGGGGGTCCAAGAGACCCAGTACTTC. It specifies CSVEGVQETQYF.